This T cell receptor (beta chain) was sequenced in a study of T-cell reconstitution after alpha-beta-depleted transplantation in children. Unique molecular identifiers were built into the TCRbeta library. TCRdb re-analysed the PCR reads in MiXCR, keeping a single row per CDR3 protein. The sample yields about 830,000 distinct CDR3 sequences, roughly 16% seen once. This TCR derives from a male patient younger than 18 who had a stem cell transplant for acute lymphoblastic leukemia, so the T cells may come from the graft donor. Material: PBMCs, mostly from graft donor cells, obtained 360 days after TCRalphabeta/CD19-depleted stem cell transplant.

As DNA, the CDR3 is TGCAGCGTTGAGTCTGAGGTGACATATGGCTACACCTTC. Translated, it gives CSVESEVTYGYTF. J is TRBJ1-2 and V is TRBV29-1; D not certain. Per the germline V gene, CDR1 is SQVTM and CDR2 is ANQGSEA. The CDR3 runs to 13 residues. Trimming shortened V by 3 bases and J by 5 bases, and 13 bases separated the two germline ends.